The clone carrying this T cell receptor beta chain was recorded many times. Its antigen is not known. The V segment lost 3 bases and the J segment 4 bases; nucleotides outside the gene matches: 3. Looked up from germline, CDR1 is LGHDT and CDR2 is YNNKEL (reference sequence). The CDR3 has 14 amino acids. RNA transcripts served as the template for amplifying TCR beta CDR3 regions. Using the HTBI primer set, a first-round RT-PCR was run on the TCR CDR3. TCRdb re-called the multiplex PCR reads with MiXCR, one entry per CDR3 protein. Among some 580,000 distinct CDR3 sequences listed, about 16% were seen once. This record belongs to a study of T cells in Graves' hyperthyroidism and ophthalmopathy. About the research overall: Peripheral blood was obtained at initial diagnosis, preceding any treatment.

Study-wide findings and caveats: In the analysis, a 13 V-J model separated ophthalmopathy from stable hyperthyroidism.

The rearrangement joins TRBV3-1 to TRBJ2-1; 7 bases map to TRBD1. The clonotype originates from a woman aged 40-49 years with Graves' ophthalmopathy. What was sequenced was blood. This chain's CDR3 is CASSQRQGYNEQFF. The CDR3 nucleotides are TGTGCCAGCAGCCAGAGACAGGGATACAATGAGCAGTTCTTC.